This T cell receptor beta chain came from a study of blood T cell repertoires in COVID-19. Looking at the study overall: Sources were T cells, B-cell-depleted T cells, or PBMCs; the material itself was cDNA or gDNA.

The data were produced by immunoSEQ multiplex PCR, yet TCRdb's version contains in-frame clones alone and is incomplete. Among roughly 80,000 clones listed, less than 90% were seen once. The germline V gene has CDR1 MNHNY and CDR2 SVGAGI (reference sequence). CDR3 length: 13 residues. V lost 6 bases to trimming and J lost 1 base, with 9 bases between them. The sequenced material came from peripheral blood. The origin of this receptor is a man older than 75 in a cohort sampled during active COVID-19. The chain recombines TRBV6-6 with TRBJ1-1; D unresolved. The CDR3 loop is CASRTPENTEAFF. The CDR3 bases are TGTGCCAGCAGAACCCCAGAGAACACTGAAGCTTTCTTT.